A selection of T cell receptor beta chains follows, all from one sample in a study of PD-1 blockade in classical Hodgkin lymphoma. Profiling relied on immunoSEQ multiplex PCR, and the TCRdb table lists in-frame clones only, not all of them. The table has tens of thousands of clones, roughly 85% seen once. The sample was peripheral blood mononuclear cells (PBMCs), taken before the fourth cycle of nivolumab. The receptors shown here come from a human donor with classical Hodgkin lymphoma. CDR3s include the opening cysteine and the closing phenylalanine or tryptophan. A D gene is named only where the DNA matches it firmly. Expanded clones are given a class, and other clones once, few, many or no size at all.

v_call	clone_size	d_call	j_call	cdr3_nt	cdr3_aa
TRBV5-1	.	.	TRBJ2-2	TGCGCCAGCAGTCCGCAGGGCTACACCGGGGAGCTGTTTTTT	CASSPQGYTGELFF
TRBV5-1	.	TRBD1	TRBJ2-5	TGCGCCAGCAGCTTGGTCCGACAGGGGGCGGGAGAGACCCAGTACTTC	CASSLVRQGAGETQYF
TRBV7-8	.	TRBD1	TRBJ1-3	TGTGCCAGCAGCTACGACAGGGCAAGGACCATATATTTT	CASSYDRARTIYF
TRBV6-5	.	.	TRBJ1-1	TGTGCCAGCAAGTTCTCCGGCCACCAGAACACTGAAGCTTTCTTT	CASKFSGHQNTEAFF
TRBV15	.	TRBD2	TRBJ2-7	TGTGCCACCAGCAGAGAAGCGGGGAACTCCTACGAGCAGTACTTC	CATSREAGNSYEQYF
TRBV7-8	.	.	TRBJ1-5	TGTGCCAGCAGCCGCCTTGAGGGACAGCCCCAGCATTTT	CASSRLEGQPQHF
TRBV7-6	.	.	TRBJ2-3	TGTGCCAGCAGCTTAGCGGGGTGGACAGATACGCAGTATTTT	CASSLAGWTDTQYF
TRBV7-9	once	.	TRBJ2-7	TGTGCCAGCAGCTTCTTGGGGGAGCAGTACTTC	CASSFLGEQYF
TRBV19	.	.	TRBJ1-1	TGTGCCAGTAGTACGCCCCCCGCGACAGAGGACACTGAAGCTTTCTTT	CASSTPPATEDTEAFF
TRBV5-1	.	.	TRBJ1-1	TGCGCCAGCAGCTTGGTGCCGGGGGCCGGCACTGAAGCTTTCTTT	CASSLVPGAGTEAFF
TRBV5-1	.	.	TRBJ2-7	TGCGCCAGCAGCGATGGGGGGCCCTACGAGCAGTACTTC	CASSDGGPYEQYF
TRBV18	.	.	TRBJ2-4	TGTGCCAGCTCACCGGTTTCAGGGCCAAGGGGGTCCAAAAACATTCAGTACTTC	CASSPVSGPRGSKNIQYF
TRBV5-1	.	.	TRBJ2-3	TGCGCCAGCAGCTTAACAGGGAGCAAGGCAGATACGCAGTATTTT	CASSLTGSKADTQYF
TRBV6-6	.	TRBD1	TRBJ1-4	TGTGCCAGCAGTTCGGGACAGGGGATTGAAAAACTGTTTTTT	CASSSGQGIEKLFF
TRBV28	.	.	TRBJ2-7	TGTGCCAGCAGTTTCCCCGATGGCTTC	CASSFPDGF
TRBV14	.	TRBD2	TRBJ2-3	TGTGCCAGCAGCCTCGGACTAGCGGGGGGTACAGATACGCAGTATTTT	CASSLGLAGGTDTQYF
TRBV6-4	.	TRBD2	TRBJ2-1	TGTGCCAGCAGTGACTCTCCGGGGGGGGGCTCCTACAATGAGCAGTTCTTC	CASSDSPGGGSYNEQFF
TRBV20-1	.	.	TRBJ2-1	TGCAGTGCAGCGAGTGATGAGCAGTTCTTC	CSAASDEQFF
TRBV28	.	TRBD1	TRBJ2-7	TGTGCCAGCATGGAAAACAGGGGGCGGTACGAGCAGTACTTC	CASMENRGRYEQYF
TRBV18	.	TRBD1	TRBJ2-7	TGTGCCAGCTCACCAAGGGACAGGGGATCCTACGAGCAGTACTTC	CASSPRDRGSYEQYF
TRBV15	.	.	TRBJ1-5	TGTGCCACCAGCGGGGGGGGGAGTACTCAGCCCCAGCATTTT	CATSGGGSTQPQHF
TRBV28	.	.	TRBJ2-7	TGTGCCAGCAGAGGGCGGGCAGAGGGCGAGCAGTACTTC	CASRGRAEGEQYF
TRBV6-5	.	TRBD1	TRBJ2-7	TGTGCCAGCAGCACCGTCGACAGGGTCCACGAGCAGTACTTC	CASSTVDRVHEQYF
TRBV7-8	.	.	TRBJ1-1	TGTGCCAGCAGCTTAGCGGTTAGTCTCTGGGCTTTCTTT	CASSLAVSLWAFF
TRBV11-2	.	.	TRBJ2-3	TGTGCCAGCAGCTTAGCAGGGGCCGCCACAGATACGCAGTATTTT	CASSLAGAATDTQYF
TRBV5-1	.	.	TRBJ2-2	TGCGCCAGCAGCTTGGGACCCTCGACCGGGGAGCTGTTTTTT	CASSLGPSTGELFF
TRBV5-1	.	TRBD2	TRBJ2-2	TGCGCCAGCAGCCACGGGACTAGTACCGGGGAGCTGTTTTTT	CASSHGTSTGELFF
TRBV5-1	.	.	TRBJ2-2	TGCGCCAGCAGCTTGGGGGGTGCGAACACCGGGGAGCTGTTTTTT	CASSLGGANTGELFF
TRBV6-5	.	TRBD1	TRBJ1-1	TGTGCCAGCGGTAGGACAGGCGGATATGACACTGAAGCTTTCTTT	CASGRTGGYDTEAFF
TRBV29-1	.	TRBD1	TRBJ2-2	TGCAGCGTTCAGGAGACAGGGATTTTGCGGGGGGAGCTGTTTTTT	CSVQETGILRGELFF
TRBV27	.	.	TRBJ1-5	TGTGCCAGCAGTTTGAAGGGGGGGAAGAGCAATCAGCCCCAGCATTTT	CASSLKGGKSNQPQHF
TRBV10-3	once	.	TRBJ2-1	TGTGCCATCAGCGGACCTAGGGACGGAGACTCCTACAATGAGCAGTTCTTC	CAISGPRDGDSYNEQFF
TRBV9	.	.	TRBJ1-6	TGTGCCAGCAGCGTAGCTACCGTCACCGGCTATAATTCACCCCTCCACTTT	CASSVATVTGYNSPLHF
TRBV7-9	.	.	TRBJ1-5	TGTGCCAGCAGTCACAGCACTAGCAATCAGCCCCAGCATTTT	CASSHSTSNQPQHF
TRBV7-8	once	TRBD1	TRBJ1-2	TGTGCCAGCAGCTTAGATACCAGGGGGCCCTATGGCTACACCTTC	CASSLDTRGPYGYTF
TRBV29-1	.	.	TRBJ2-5	TGCAGCGTTCAAGACAGGTACCAAGAGACCCAGTACTTC	CSVQDRYQETQYF
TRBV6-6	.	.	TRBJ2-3	TGTGCCAGCAGTCCGCCTAGCGCAGATACGCAGTATTTT	CASSPPSADTQYF
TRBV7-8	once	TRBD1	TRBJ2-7	TGTGCCAGCAGCTCACCGTTGACAGGGGGCGAGCAGTACTTC	CASSSPLTGGEQYF
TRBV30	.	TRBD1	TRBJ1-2	TGTGCCTGGAGTGTCGGACAGGGGGTCGATGGCTACACCTTC	CAWSVGQGVDGYTF
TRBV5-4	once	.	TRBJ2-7	TGTGCCAGCAGTTCCCTAAGCGGGACATACTACGAGCAGTACTTC	CASSSLSGTYYEQYF
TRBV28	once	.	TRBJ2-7	TGTGCCAGCAGTTTGAACTACGAGCAGTACTTC	CASSLNYEQYF
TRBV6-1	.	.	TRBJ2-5	TGTGCCAGCAGTCTCGGGGGTGCGCGGGAGACCCAGTACTTC	CASSLGGARETQYF
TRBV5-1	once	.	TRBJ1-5	TGCGCCAGCAGCTTGGGAGACTCCACTGCGGGTTCGCAGCCCCAGCATTTT	CASSLGDSTAGSQPQHF
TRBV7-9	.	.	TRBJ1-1	TGTGCCAGCAGACCTCCGCCCAGGTTGGGCACTGAAGCTTTCTTT	CASRPPPRLGTEAFF
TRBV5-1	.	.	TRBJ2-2	TGCGCCAGCAGCTTGGAAGGCACCGGGGAGCTGTTTTTT	CASSLEGTGELFF
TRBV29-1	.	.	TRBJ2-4	TGCAGCGTAAGGACAGATCTAGCCAAAAACATTCAGTACTTC	CSVRTDLAKNIQYF
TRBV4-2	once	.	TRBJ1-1	TGTGCCAGCAGCCAAGTCCCAGGGTCGGCCACTGAAGCTTTCTTT	CASSQVPGSATEAFF